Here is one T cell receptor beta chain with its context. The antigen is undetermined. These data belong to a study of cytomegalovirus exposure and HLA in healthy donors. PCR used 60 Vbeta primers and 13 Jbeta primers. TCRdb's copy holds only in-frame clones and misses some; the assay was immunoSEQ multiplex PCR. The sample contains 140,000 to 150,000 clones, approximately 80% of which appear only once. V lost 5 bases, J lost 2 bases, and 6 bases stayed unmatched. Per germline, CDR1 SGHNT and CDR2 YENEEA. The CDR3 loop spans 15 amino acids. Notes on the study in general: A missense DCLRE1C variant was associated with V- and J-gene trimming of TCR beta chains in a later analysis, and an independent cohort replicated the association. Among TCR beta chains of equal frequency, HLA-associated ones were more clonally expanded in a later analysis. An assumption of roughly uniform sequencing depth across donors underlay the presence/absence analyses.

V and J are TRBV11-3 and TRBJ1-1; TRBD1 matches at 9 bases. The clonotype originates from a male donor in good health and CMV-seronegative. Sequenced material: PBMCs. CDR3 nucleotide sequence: TGTGCCAGCAGCCAGGGGACAGGGTTAAACACTGAAGCTTTCTTT. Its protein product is CASSQGTGLNTEAFF.